Described below is a single TCR beta chain sequence and its context. Its antigen is not known. A patient was excluded if there was uncontrolled infection, other autoimmune disease, pregnancy or lactation. CDR3 length: 13 amino acids. V was cut by 8 bases and J by 7 bases, with 20 bases left in between. The germline V gene has CDR1 GTSNPN and CDR2 SVGIG (reference sequence). The record originates from a study of T cells in Graves' hyperthyroidism and ophthalmopathy. TCR beta CDR3 region amplification was performed from RNA transcripts. With the HTBI primer set, the TCR CDR3 went through a first round of RT-PCR. TCRdb independently ran MiXCR on the multiplex PCR reads; one entry per CDR3 protein. The top ten hold 45% to 55% of the sample, which has around 500,000 distinct CDR3 sequences, around a fifth seen once. Study results and caveats: Ophthalmopathy, as predicted by the model, came a median 6.5 months after the prediction.

This sequence was found in a woman in her seventies with Graves' ophthalmopathy. The chain combines TRBV30 with TRBJ1-2; possibly TRBD1 for D (6 bases). Sequenced input: blood. The CDR3 protein is CAISESQGSGYTF. DNA of the CDR3: TGTGCCATCAGTGAGTCACAGGGTAGTGGCTACACCTTC. The variable domain in full, with the rest retrieved from reference TRBV30 and TRBJ1-2, is SQTIHQWPATLVQPVGSPLSLECTVEGTSNPNLYWYRQAAGRGLQLLFYSVGIGQISSEVPQNLSASRPQDRQFILSSKKLLLSDSGFYLCAISESQGSGYTFGSGTRLTVV.